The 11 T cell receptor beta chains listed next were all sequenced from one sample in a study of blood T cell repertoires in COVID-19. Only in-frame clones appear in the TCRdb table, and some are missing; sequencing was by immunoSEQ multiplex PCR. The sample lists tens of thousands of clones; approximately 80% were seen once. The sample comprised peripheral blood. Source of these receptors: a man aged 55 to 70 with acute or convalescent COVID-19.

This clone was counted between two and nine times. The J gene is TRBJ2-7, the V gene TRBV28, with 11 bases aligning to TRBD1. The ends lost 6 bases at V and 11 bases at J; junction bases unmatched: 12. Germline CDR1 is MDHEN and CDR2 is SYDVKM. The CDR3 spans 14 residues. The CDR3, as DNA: TGTGCCAGCAGCCGGTGGGGGACAGGGGGAGAAAAGTACTTC. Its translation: CASSRWGTGGEKYF.

CDR3 sequence: CASSLEPSDTQYF. The CDR3 DNA reads as TGTGCCAGCAGCTTGGAGCCTTCAGATACGCAGTATTTT. The chain links TRBV5-4 to TRBJ2-3; no firm D call. The CDR3 is made up of 13 amino acids. Germline CDR1 SGHNT, CDR2 YYREEE (reference sequence). V lost 0 bases, J lost 4 bases, and 6 bases lay in between.

In nucleotides, the CDR3 is TGTGCCAGTTTCCCGGGACATTCGATTAACTATGGCTACACCTTC. Its translation is CASFPGHSINYGYTF. This chain connects TRBV19 to TRBJ1-2; TRBD1 might be the D (6 bases). The CDR3 contains 15 residues. V was shortened by 8 bases and J by 1 base, with 17 bases between the two germline ends. Germline V gene data show CDR1 as LNHDA and CDR2 as SQIVND (reference sequence).

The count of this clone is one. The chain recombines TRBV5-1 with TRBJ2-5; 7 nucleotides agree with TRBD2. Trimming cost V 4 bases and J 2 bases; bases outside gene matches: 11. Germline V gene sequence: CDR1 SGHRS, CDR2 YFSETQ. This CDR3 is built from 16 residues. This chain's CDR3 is CASSLSGASGQETQYF. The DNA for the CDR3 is TGCGCCAGCAGCCTCAGTGGGGCTAGCGGACAAGAGACCCAGTACTTC.

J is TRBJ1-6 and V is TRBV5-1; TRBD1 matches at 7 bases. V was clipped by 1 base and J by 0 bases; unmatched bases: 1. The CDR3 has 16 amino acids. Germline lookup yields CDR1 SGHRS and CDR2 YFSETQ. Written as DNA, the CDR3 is TGCGCCAGCAGCTTGTCAGGGGGCTCCTATAATTCACCCCTCCACTTT. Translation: CASSLSGGSYNSPLHF.

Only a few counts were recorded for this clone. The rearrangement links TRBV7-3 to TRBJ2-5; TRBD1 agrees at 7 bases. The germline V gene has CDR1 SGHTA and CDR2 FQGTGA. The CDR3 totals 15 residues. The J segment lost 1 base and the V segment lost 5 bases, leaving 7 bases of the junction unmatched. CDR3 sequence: CASSGSGQAQETQYF. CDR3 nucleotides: TGTGCCAGCAGCGGATCCGGACAGGCCCAAGAGACCCAGTACTTC.

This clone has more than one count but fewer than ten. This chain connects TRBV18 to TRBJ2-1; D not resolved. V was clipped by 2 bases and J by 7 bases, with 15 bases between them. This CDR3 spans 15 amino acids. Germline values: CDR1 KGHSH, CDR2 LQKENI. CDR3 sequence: CASSPTLGYQNEQFF. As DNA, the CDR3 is TGTGCCAGCTCACCAACTCTAGGCTACCAAAATGAGCAGTTCTTC.

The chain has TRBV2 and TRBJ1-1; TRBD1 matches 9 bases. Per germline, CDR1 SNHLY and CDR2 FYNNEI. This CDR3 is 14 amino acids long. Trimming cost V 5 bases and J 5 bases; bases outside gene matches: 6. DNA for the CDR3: TGTGCCAGCAGTCAGACAGGGGGGAGGACTGAAGCTTTCTTT. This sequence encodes CASSQTGGRTEAFF.

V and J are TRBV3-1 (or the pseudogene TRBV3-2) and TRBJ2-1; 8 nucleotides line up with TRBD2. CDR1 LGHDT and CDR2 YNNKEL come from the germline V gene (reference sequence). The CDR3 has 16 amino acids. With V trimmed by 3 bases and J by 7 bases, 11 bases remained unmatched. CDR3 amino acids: CASSQKTGGALNEQFF. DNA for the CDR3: TGTGCCAGCAGCCAGAAAACCGGGGGGGCCCTGAATGAGCAGTTCTTC.

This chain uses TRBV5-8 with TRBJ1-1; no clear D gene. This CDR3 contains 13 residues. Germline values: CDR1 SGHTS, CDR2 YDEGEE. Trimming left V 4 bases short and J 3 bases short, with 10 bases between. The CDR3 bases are TGTGCCAGCAGCCTTAAAGCTCACACTGAAGCTTTCTTT. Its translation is CASSLKAHTEAFF.

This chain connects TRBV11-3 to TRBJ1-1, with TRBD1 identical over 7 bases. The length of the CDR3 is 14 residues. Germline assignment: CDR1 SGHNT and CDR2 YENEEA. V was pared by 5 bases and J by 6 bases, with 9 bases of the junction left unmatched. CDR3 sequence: CASSAMGQHSEAFF. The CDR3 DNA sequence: TGTGCCAGCAGCGCAATGGGACAGCACTCTGAAGCTTTCTTT.